The 28 T cell receptor beta chains below all came from one sample that was sequenced in a study of T cells after yellow fever vaccination. TCRdb re-derived calls from the 5' RACE reads in MiXCR, one entry per CDR3 protein. The table has hundreds of thousands of distinct CDR3 sequences, roughly 13% seen once; the top ten hold about 14%. The material was PBMCs, obtained on the day of the yellow fever booster vaccination. Every receptor here comes from a man aged 25 to 40 who received the YFV17D yellow fever vaccine.

The chain carries TRBV4-3 and TRBJ2-2; 7 bases are a match to TRBD1. This CDR3 is built from 16 residues. The J segment lost 5 bases and the V segment lost 0 bases, leaving 6 bases of the junction unmatched. The germline gives CDR1 LGHNA, CDR2 YSLEER. This CDR3 reads CASSQDMGQNTGELFF. The CDR3 nucleotides are TGCGCCAGCAGCCAAGATATGGGACAGAATACCGGGGAGCTGTTTTTT.

This clonotype appeared a few times. This chain links TRBV5-1 with TRBJ2-6, with a possible D match to TRBD1 (6 bases). This CDR3 spans 17 amino acids. The V and J ends lost 4 bases and 2 bases respectively, with 16 bases between them. Per germline, CDR1 SGHRS and CDR2 YFSETQ. The CDR3 coding sequence is TGCGCCAGCAGCCCAAATCCAGGGGATACTGGGGCCAACGTCCTGACTTTC. It specifies CASSPNPGDTGANVLTF. The full variable domain, completed using reference TRBV5-1 and TRBJ2-6, is KAGVTQTPRYLIKTRGQQVTLSCSPISGHRSVSWYQQTPGQGLQFLFEYFSETQRNKGNFPGRFSGRQFSNSRSEMNVSTLELGDSALYLCASSPNPGDTGANVLTFGAGSRLTVL.

The J gene is TRBJ2-6, the V gene TRBV27; D call uncertain. The germline V gene has CDR1 MNHEY and CDR2 SMNVEV (reference sequence). Trimming removed 2 bases from V and 0 bases from J, with 11 bases in between. CDR3 size: 17 residues. The CDR3 region has the DNA TGTGCCAGCAGTTTAACCACGAAAAGCTCTGGGGCCAACGTCCTGACTTTC. Amino acids: CASSLTTKSSGANVLTF.

Written as DNA, the CDR3 is TGTGCCAGCACCTCCGGGACAGGGATGTCCTACGAGCAGTACTTC. It is translated as CASTSGTGMSYEQYF. The chain carries TRBV11-2 and TRBJ2-7; TRBD1 matches 9 bases. V shed 7 bases, J shed 1 base, and the junction held 8 bases outside the gene matches. CDR3 length equals 15 residues. Germline assignment: CDR1 SGHAT and CDR2 FQNNGV. The full variable domain, rest sourced from reference TRBV11-2 and TRBJ2-7, is EAGVAQSPRYKIIEKRQSVAFWCNPISGHATLYWYQQILGQGPKLLIQFQNNGVVDDSQLPKDRFSAERLKGVDSTLKIQPAKLEDSAVYLCASTSGTGMSYEQYFGPGTRLTVT.

This clonotype was detected only a few times. The chain uses TRBV7-2 and TRBJ2-2; 10 bases agree with TRBD2. This CDR3 contains 14 residues. The V and J ends lost 3 bases and 8 bases, in that order; junction bases with no gene match: 3. CDR1 and CDR2 (germline): SGHTA, FQGNSA. The CDR3 nucleotides read TGTGCCAGCAGCTTGGCTAGCGGGAGAGGGGAGCTGTTTTTT. Its protein is CASSLASGRGELFF.

The genes are TRBV7-2 and TRBJ2-1; TRBD2 agrees at 7 bases. The CDR3 runs to 15 residues. The V gene's germline CDR1 is SGHTA and CDR2 FQGNSA. The ends lost 5 bases at V and 15 bases at J; junction bases unmatched: 19. CDR3 sequence reads: CASSRASGQTSGMFF. CDR3 DNA sequence: TGTGCCAGCAGCCGCGCTAGCGGCCAAACGTCGGGCATGTTCTTC. Complete variable domain (other parts from reference TRBV7-2 and TRBJ2-1): GAGVSQSPSNKVTEKGKDVELRCDPISGHTALYWYRQSLGQGLEFLIYFQGNSAPDKSGLPSDRFSAERTGGSVSTLTIQRTQQEDSAVYLCASSRASGQTSGMFFGPGTRLTVL.

In its sample, this clonotype was seen a few times. The chain couples TRBV6-2 or TRBV6-3 to TRBJ2-7; the D is unclear. Trimming shortened V by 5 bases and J by 6 bases, and 8 bases separated the two germline ends. Germline lookup yields CDR1 MNHEY and CDR2 SVGEGT. This CDR3 has 11 amino acids. CDR3 coding DNA: TGTGCCAGCAGTGGACGGGCCGAGCAGTACTTC. Protein: CASSGRAEQYF.

This clonotype was counted between two and nine times. The J gene is TRBJ2-7, the V gene TRBV6-2 or TRBV6-3; D is unresolved. CDR3 length: 12 residues. V was shortened by 8 bases and J by 2 bases, with 10 bases between the two germline ends. The V gene's germline CDR1 is MNHEY and CDR2 SVGEGT. Here the CDR3 reads CASLRSPYEQYF. The CDR3 bases are TGTGCCAGCCTCCGGTCCCCCTACGAGCAGTACTTC.

This chain links TRBV12-3 or TRBV12-4 with TRBJ2-1; D gene uncertain. Trimming shortened V by 0 bases and J by 0 bases, and 12 bases separated the two germline ends. The CDR3 sequence is 17 residues long. The CDR3 DNA reads TGTGCCAGCAGTTTAGCGTTTACGGAGAGCTCCTACAATGAGCAGTTCTTC. As protein: CASSLAFTESSYNEQFF.

The rearrangement joins TRBV29-1 to TRBJ2-3; TRBD1 matches 7 bases. After removal of 7 bases from V and 2 bases from J, the junction contained 12 bases not matched to a gene. The germline CDR1 and CDR2 sequences are SQVTM and ANQGSEA. The CDR3 loop spans 15 amino acids. CDR3 sequence reads: CSGSRGQINTDTQYF. The CDR3 DNA is TGCAGCGGAAGCCGGGGACAGATAAACACAGATACGCAGTATTTT.

This chain links TRBV7-9 with TRBJ2-5; D uncertain. CDR3 length: 14 residues. The germline CDR1 and CDR2 sequences are SEHNR and FQNEAQ (reference sequence). V was pared by 0 bases and J by 5 bases, with 10 bases between. The CDR3 DNA reads TGTGCCAGCAGCTTAGCTACCCGCCAGGAGACCCAGTACTTC. Translating gives CASSLATRQETQYF.

In its sample, this clonotype was seen a few times. This chain links TRBV11-3 with TRBJ2-5; perhaps TRBD1 as D (7 bases). The V gene lost 1 base and the J gene lost 10 bases, with 13 bases spanning the gap. The CDR3 loop spans 13 amino acids. CDR1 SGHNT and CDR2 YENEEA come from the germline V gene. The CDR3 here is CASSLGRDRDQYF. As DNA, the CDR3 is TGTGCCAGCAGCTTAGGGAGGGACAGAGACCAGTACTTC. The variable domain in full, completed from reference TRBV11-3 and TRBJ2-5, reads EAGVVQSPRYKIIEKKQPVAFWCNPISGHNTLYWYLQNLGQGPELLIRYENEEAVDDSQLPKDRFSAERLKGVDSTLKIQPAELGDSAVYLCASSLGRDRDQYFGPGTRLLVL.

This clonotype was seen a few times. V is TRBV11-2 and J is TRBJ2-7, with D uncertain. Germline V gives CDR1 SGHAT, CDR2 FQNNGV. The CDR3 has 18 residues. V was clipped by 5 bases and J by 0 bases, with 23 bases between them. This chain's CDR3 is CASSLRHHSRAYSYEQYF. The CDR3 nucleotides are TGTGCCAGCAGCCTCCGTCATCATTCCCGGGCTTACTCCTACGAGCAGTACTTC.

This clonotype was observed many times. This chain joins TRBV24-1 and TRBJ1-5; TRBD1 agrees at 10 bases. This CDR3 is 16 amino acids long. Per germline, CDR1 KGHDR and CDR2 SFDVKD. Trimming removed 7 bases from V and 3 bases from J; junction bases left unmatched: 8. CDR3 loop: CATSRGGQGDNQPQHF. The CDR3 region has the DNA TGTGCCACCAGCCGGGGTGGACAGGGGGACAATCAGCCCCAGCATTTT.

This clonotype was seen ten or more times. The rearrangement joins TRBV7-2 to TRBJ2-1; D is possibly TRBD1 or TRBD2 (5 bases each). The V and J ends lost 6 bases and 2 bases respectively, with 11 bases between them. Germline CDR1 and CDR2: SGHTA and FQGNSA. There are 14 residues in the CDR3. The CDR3 DNA reads as TGTGCCAGCAGTCGGGACCGGGCCTACAATGAGCAGTTCTTC. Protein: CASSRDRAYNEQFF.

The rearrangement joins TRBV29-1 to TRBJ2-1; no definite D call. Trimming removed 7 bases from V and 9 bases from J, with 10 bases in between. The CDR3 has 10 residues. Germline CDR1 SQVTM, CDR2 ANQGSEA. The CDR3 reads CSGSGSEQFF. The CDR3 DNA follows: TGCAGCGGTAGTGGTAGTGAGCAGTTCTTC.

This clonotype turned up a few times. The chain employs TRBV7-8 and TRBJ2-1; maybe TRBD2 (5 bases). The CDR3 runs 15 residues. V dropped 2 bases and J dropped 4 bases, with 12 bases sitting between them. Germline CDR1 SGHVS, CDR2 FQNEAQ. CDR3 sequence: CASSLRVRAYNEQFF. In nucleotides, the CDR3 is TGTGCCAGCAGCTTACGAGTGAGGGCTTACAATGAGCAGTTCTTC.

The J gene is TRBJ2-2, the V gene TRBV19; no definite D call. The CDR3 is 14 residues long. Germline V gene lookup returns CDR1 LNHDA and CDR2 SQIVND (reference sequence). V gave up 3 bases and J gave up 0 bases, with 5 bases separating them. CDR3 nucleotide sequence: TGTGCCAGTAGTATGTCCCCGAACACCGGGGAGCTGTTTTTT. It is translated as CASSMSPNTGELFF.

The chain is built from TRBV7-9 and TRBJ1-2; possibly TRBD1 for D (6 bases). Trimming removed 7 bases at V and 3 bases at J, with 12 bases between. CDR1 is SEHNR and CDR2 is FQNEAQ in the germline V gene (reference sequence). The CDR3 runs 13 residues. The CDR3 DNA is TGTGCCAGCACCCCGGGGGGCTACTATGGCTACACCTTC. Translating it yields CASTPGGYYGYTF. Filled out from reference TRBV7-9 and TRBJ1-2, the complete variable domain reads DTGVSQNPRHKITKRGQNVTFRCDPISEHNRLYWYRQTLGQGPEFLTYFQNEAQLEKSRLLSDRFSAERPKGSFSTLEIQRTEQGDSAMYLCASTPGGYYGYTFGSGTRLTVV.

This clonotype was seen ten or more times. The J gene is TRBJ2-3, the V gene TRBV20-1, with 14 bases that match TRBD2. CDR3 length equals 16 residues. Germline CDR1 DFQATT, CDR2 SNEGSKA (reference sequence). The J segment lost 6 bases and the V segment lost 6 bases, leaving 11 bases of the junction unmatched. The CDR3 here is CSAQPGLAGVADTQYF. Here the CDR3 DNA reads TGCAGTGCACAACCGGGACTAGCGGGAGTGGCGGATACGCAGTATTTT.

J is TRBJ2-3 and V is TRBV7-9, with D hard to call. The CDR3 sequence is 13 residues long. V was pared by 3 bases and J by 4 bases, with 8 bases between. Germline V gene sequence: CDR1 SEHNR, CDR2 FQNEAQ (reference sequence). The CDR3 DNA is TGTGCCAGCAGCTTCGCCGACCCAGATACGCAGTATTTT. Protein product: CASSFADPDTQYF.

The J gene is TRBJ2-1, the V gene TRBV12-3 or TRBV12-4; no firm D call. Deletions cut 8 bases from V and 8 bases from J, with 16 bases between. The CDR3 length is 13 residues. The DNA of the CDR3 is TGTGCCAGCGACGCCTCAGATCTCCATGAGCAGTTCTTC. It encodes CASDASDLHEQFF.

This clonotype turned up a few times. The CDR3 protein is CASSVDSKAFF. The CDR3 DNA reads TGTGCCAGCAGTGTGGACAGCAAAGCTTTCTTT. The chain is built from TRBV6-5 and TRBJ1-1, with D possibly TRBD1 on 6 matching bases. V dropped 5 bases and J dropped 9 bases, with 10 bases sitting between them. The germline V gene encodes CDR1 MNHEY and CDR2 SVGAGI. The CDR3 is 11 residues long.

In this sample, this clonotype turned up a few times. The chain recombines TRBV5-4 with TRBJ2-7; D is possibly TRBD2 (5 bases). Trimming left V 0 bases short and J 0 bases short, with 10 bases between. The CDR3 has 15 residues. The V gene's germline CDR1 is SGHNT and CDR2 YYREEE (reference sequence). The CDR3 loop reads CASSLGGSDSYEQYF. In DNA form, the CDR3 reads TGTGCCAGCAGCTTGGGCGGGTCGGACTCCTACGAGCAGTACTTC. Supplemented by reference TRBV5-4 and TRBJ2-7, the full variable domain reads ETGVTQSPTHLIKTRGQQVTLRCSSQSGHNTVSWYQQALGQGPQFIFQYYREEENGRGNFPPRFSGLQFPNYSSELNVNALELDDSALYLCASSLGGSDSYEQYFGPGTRLTVT.

The chain links TRBV5-1 to TRBJ2-3; TRBD2 agrees at 7 bases. Losses at the gene ends were 5 bases for V and 3 bases for J; bases not matched to a gene: 12. Germline V gene lookup returns CDR1 SGHRS and CDR2 YFSETQ. The length of the CDR3 is 16 residues. The CDR3 is CASREGSAGETDTQYF. In DNA form, the CDR3 reads TGCGCCAGCAGGGAGGGTAGTGCGGGAGAAACAGATACGCAGTATTTT.

This clonotype was recorded a few times. The chain couples TRBV11-2 to TRBJ2-3; the D gene could be TRBD1 or TRBD2 (5 bases each). CDR3 length equals 16 residues. Per the germline V gene, CDR1 is SGHAT and CDR2 is FQNNGV. V lost 3 bases, J lost 1 base, and 14 bases lay in between. The CDR3 DNA reads as TGTGCCAGCAGCTTCGGTCCGGGACCAGGCACAGATACGCAGTATTTT. This encodes CASSFGPGPGTDTQYF. Combining the CDR3 with reference TRBV11-2 and TRBJ2-3 gives the whole variable domain EAGVAQSPRYKIIEKRQSVAFWCNPISGHATLYWYQQILGQGPKLLIQFQNNGVVDDSQLPKDRFSAERLKGVDSTLKIQPAKLEDSAVYLCASSFGPGPGTDTQYFGPGTRLTVL.

The rearrangement links TRBV6-5 to TRBJ2-3; 11 bases are a match to TRBD1. V trimming: 2 bases; J trimming: 3 bases; junction bases outside the gene matches: 4. This CDR3 is built from 16 residues. Germline V gene sequence: CDR1 MNHEY, CDR2 SVGAGI. The CDR3 here is CASSYIGTGGTDTQYF. As DNA, the CDR3 is TGTGCCAGCAGTTACATCGGGACAGGGGGAACAGATACGCAGTATTTT.

A few counts support this clonotype. The chain carries TRBV29-1 and TRBJ2-3; the match to TRBD2 covers 14 bases. CDR1 is SQVTM and CDR2 is ANQGSEA in the germline V gene. The CDR3 sequence is 13 residues long. The V and J ends lost 7 bases and 5 bases, in that order; junction bases with no gene match: 2. CDR3 loop: CSGGLAGVDTQYF. The CDR3 coding sequence is TGCAGCGGGGGACTAGCGGGAGTAGATACGCAGTATTTT.